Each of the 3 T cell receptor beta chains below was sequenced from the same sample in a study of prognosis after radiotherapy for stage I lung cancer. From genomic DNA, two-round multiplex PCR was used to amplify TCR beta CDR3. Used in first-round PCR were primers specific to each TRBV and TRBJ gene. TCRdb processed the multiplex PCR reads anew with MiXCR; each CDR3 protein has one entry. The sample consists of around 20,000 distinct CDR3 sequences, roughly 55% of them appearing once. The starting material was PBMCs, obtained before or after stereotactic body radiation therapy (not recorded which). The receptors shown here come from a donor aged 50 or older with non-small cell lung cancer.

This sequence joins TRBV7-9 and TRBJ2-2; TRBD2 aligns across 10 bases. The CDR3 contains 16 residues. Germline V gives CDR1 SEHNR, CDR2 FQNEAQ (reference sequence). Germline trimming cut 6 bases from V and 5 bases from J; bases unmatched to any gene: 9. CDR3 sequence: CASRPAGGPSTGELFF. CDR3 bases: TGTGCCAGCAGGCCAGCGGGAGGGCCATCGACCGGGGAGCTGTTTTTT.

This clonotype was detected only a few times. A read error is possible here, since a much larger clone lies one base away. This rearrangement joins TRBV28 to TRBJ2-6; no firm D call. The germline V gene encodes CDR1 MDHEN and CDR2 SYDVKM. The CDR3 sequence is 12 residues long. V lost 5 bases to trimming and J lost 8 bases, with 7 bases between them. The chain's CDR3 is CASSVTPNVLTF. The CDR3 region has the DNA TGTGCCAGCAGTGTGACGCCCAACGTCCTGACTTTC.

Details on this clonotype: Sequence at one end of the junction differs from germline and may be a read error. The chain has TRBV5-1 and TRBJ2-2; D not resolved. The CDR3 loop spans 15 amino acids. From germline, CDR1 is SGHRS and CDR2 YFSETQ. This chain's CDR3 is CASSLVQINTGELFF. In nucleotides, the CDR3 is TGTGCCAGCAGCTTAGTACAGATCAACACCGGGGAGCTGTTTTTT.